This entry concerns a single T cell receptor gamma chain. TCRdb reanalysed the PCR reads via CATT. This repertoire shows nearly 3,000 gamma-chain clones, around 5.2% found once; its top ten account for around 13%. The data originate from a study of human gamma delta and Vdelta1 T cells. V lost 6 bases to trimming and J lost 3 bases; unmatched junction nucleotides: 14. Germline V gene sequence: CDR1 VTNTFY, CDR2 YDVSTARD (reference sequence). The CDR3 is made up of 15 amino acids. This TCR was sampled from a human donor in good health. The source material was naive CD27+ Vdelta1 gamma-delta T cells from blood. The genes are TRGV3 and TRGJ1 or TRGJ2. This CDR3 reads CATWTLQMGYYKKLF. The CDR3 nucleotides are TGTGCCACCTGGACTCTCCAAATGGGTTATTATAAGAAACTCTTT.